These T cell receptor beta chains were read from a single sample in a study of regulatory T cells in long-lasting Graves disease. TCRdb reprocessed the multiplex PCR reads with MiXCR, giving one entry per CDR3 protein. The sample shows hundreds of thousands of distinct CDR3 sequences, less than 25% of them seen only once. The sequencing used peripheral blood mononuclear cells (PBMCs), collected when the disease was refractory, from a patient treated with antithyroid drugs. The receptors here all came from a female donor with Graves disease. The CDR3 runs from the conserved cysteine through the conserved F or W. Clone size is stated in some rows and not others, as once, few, many or a class when expanded.

V gene,clone size,J gene,CDR3 protein
TRBV24-1,.,TRBJ2-6,CATSDPGTGSSGANVLTF
TRBV20-1,.,TRBJ2-7,CSDPPQGYGPYEQYF
TRBV6-5,few,TRBJ2-5,CASSYRGWGTSGDSTQYF
TRBV28,many,TRBJ2-2,CASSWEIRGGELFF
TRBV7-8,many,TRBJ2-7,CASSPGRALTYEQYF
TRBV19,few,TRBJ2-7,CASGGLAGGAYEQYF
TRBV6-1,few,TRBJ1-1,CASSPTGQGARAFF
TRBV7-2,many,TRBJ2-6,CASSFKLGQNSGANVLTF
TRBV3-1,once,TRBJ2-1,CASSQAGLAVYNEQFF
TRBV20-1,few,TRBJ1-2,CSAPQGSGGYTF
TRBV20-1,.,TRBJ2-2,CSARRSPVVAGELFF
TRBV6-5,many,TRBJ2-5,CASSYSGAVQTGGETQYF
TRBV20-1,many,TRBJ2-5,CSATRAGVETQYF
TRBV30,.,TRBJ1-3,CAWSPDGNTIYF
TRBV18,.,TRBJ2-2,CASSPPTPITSGELFF
TRBV28,.,TRBJ2-3,CASTSWGNTQYF
TRBV6-2/TRBV6-3,few,TRBJ2-4,CASRSPTYSKNIQYF
TRBV7-2,.,TRBJ2-7,CASSEAPSYEQYF
TRBV20-1,few,TRBJ1-2,CSAIRQGVKYGYTF
TRBV29-1,.,TRBJ1-1,CSVVSPEGTEAFF
TRBV13,many,TRBJ2-7,CASSSRDRAAYEQYF
TRBV6-5,.,TRBJ2-2,CASSYSGTGYNTGELFF
TRBV20-1,.,TRBJ1-1,CSLNREAFF
TRBV4-3,.,TRBJ2-7,CASSPWDSIFEQYF
TRBV30,few,TRBJ2-4,CAWGTGSYIQYF
TRBV5-1,.,TRBJ2-3,CASRPSGTDTQYF
TRBV6-1,once,TRBJ1-5,CASSLRRGVDQPQHF
TRBV12-5,few,TRBJ2-1,CASGWDLVGGEQFF